These 15 T cell receptor beta chains were sequenced from one sample in a study of shared clonotypes between healthy human individuals (dated by TCRdb to 2020 to 2021). Receptors were amplified or captured by the immunoSEQ multiplex PCR assay. TCRdb limited this immuneACCESS table to in-frame rearrangements with V and J called. A share of clones is missing; checked studies link under half to unresolved V genes, and the rest is unexplained. In all, the sample holds 850,000 to 1,100,000 clones, and about 80% of those were seen once. The top ten clonotypes cover more than 0.85% of the sample. The specimen was memory CD4+ T cells from PBMCs. Taken with the paper, the label for cell subset or site translates to: CD45RA-negative fraction. Receptors originate from a man between 18 and 35 years old in good health. Some clones in this sample may be carry-over from other donors' samples.

This clone was picked up many times. At one boundary the junction diverges from the germline segment, which might be a read error. The CDR3 sequence is CASSSGQGSYEQYF. In DNA, the CDR3 is TGTGCTAGCAGCTCGGGACAGGGGTCCTACGAGCAGTACTTC. The chain uses TRBV7-7 and TRBJ2-7; 10 bases align to TRBD1. The CDR3 spans 14 residues. Germline values: CDR1 SSHAT, CDR2 FNYEAQ (reference sequence).

The chain has TRBV28 and TRBJ2-7; a weak D match, TRBD2 (6 bases). The length of the CDR3 is 13 residues. V lost 10 bases, J lost 3 bases, and 16 bases lay in between. CDR1 and CDR2 from the germline V gene are MDHEN and SYDVKM. CDR3 sequence reads: CATLRGSDYEQYF. For the CDR3, the DNA is TGTGCCACTTTGCGGGGTTCCGACTACGAGCAGTACTTC.

In its sample, this clone was seen a few times. The chain combines TRBV28 with TRBJ2-2; D might be TRBD2 (5 bases). The V end was cut by 4 bases, the J end by 4 bases, with 7 bases between. Germline CDR1 is MDHEN and CDR2 is SYDVKM. The CDR3 sequence is 13 residues long. The CDR3 sequence: CASSSTSTGELFF. The CDR3 DNA is TGTGCCAGCAGTTCTACTAGCACCGGGGAGCTGTTTTTT.

The V and J genes are TRBV29-1 and TRBJ2-3; 11 bases are shared with TRBD1. After removal of 7 bases from V and 2 bases from J, the junction contained 5 bases not matched to a gene. Germline CDR1 is SQVTM and CDR2 is ANQGSEA. The CDR3 length is 14 residues. The CDR3 loop is CSAGQGASTDTQYF. The CDR3 bases are TGCAGCGCTGGACAGGGGGCTTCCACAGATACGCAGTATTTT.

The chain combines TRBV7-7 with TRBJ2-5; 7 nucleotides agree with TRBD1. Per the germline V gene, CDR1 is SSHAT and CDR2 is FNYEAQ (reference sequence). J gave up 5 bases and V 1 base, and 7 bases lay outside the gene matches. The CDR3 consists of 15 residues. The CDR3: CASSLEEGAAETQYF. The CDR3 DNA sequence: TGTGCCAGCAGCTTAGAAGAGGGGGCCGCGGAGACCCAGTACTTC.

This clone was counted once. The chain links TRBV25-1 to TRBJ1-4; TRBD1 matches 7 bases. V lost 1 base to trimming and J lost 8 bases; unmatched junction nucleotides: 13. CDR3 size: 17 residues. CDR1 and CDR2 (germline): MGHDK, SYGVNS. CDR3 region: CASSELGVGDRDEKLFF. CDR3 DNA: TGTGCCAGCAGTGAATTAGGCGTCGGAGACAGGGACGAAAAACTGTTTTTT. The variable domain in full, completed from reference TRBV25-1 and TRBJ1-4, reads EADIYQTPRYLVIGTGKKITLECSQTMGHDKMYWYQQDPGMELHLIHYSYGVNSTEKGDLSSESTVSRIRTEHFPLTLESARPSHTSQYLCASSELGVGDRDEKLFFGSGTQLSVL.

The chain is built from TRBV7-9 and TRBJ1-2; no reliable D call. The CDR3 is 13 residues long. The germline V gene has CDR1 SEHNR and CDR2 FQNEAQ (reference sequence). V shed 3 bases and J shed 7 bases, with 12 bases lying between them. The CDR3 sequence is CASSFPGRSGYTF. The CDR3 DNA reads TGTGCCAGCAGCTTCCCGGGCAGAAGTGGCTACACCTTC.

Comment on this clone: The sample holds other DNA sequences that translate to the same CDR3. The chain carries TRBV18 and TRBJ2-1; 10 nucleotides agree with TRBD2. J gave up 6 bases and V 3 bases, and 5 bases lay outside the gene matches. The CDR3 loop spans 15 amino acids. The germline gives CDR1 KGHSH, CDR2 LQKENI. The CDR3 sequence is CASSPASGSGNEQFF. CDR3 bases: TGTGCCAGCTCACCTGCTAGCGGGAGTGGCAATGAGCAGTTCTTC.

V and J are TRBV6-4 and TRBJ2-1, with TRBD2 as a possible D gene (5 bases). The CDR3 loop spans 16 amino acids. Germline CDR1 MRHNA, CDR2 SNTAGT. V shed 3 bases and J shed 2 bases, with 14 bases lying between them. The CDR3 loop is CASSETSGSPYNEQFF. The CDR3, as DNA: TGTGCCAGCAGTGAAACTAGTGGGAGCCCCTACAATGAGCAGTTCTTC.

This clone was counted many times. V gene TRBV6-6 combines with J gene TRBJ2-1; 9 bases fit TRBD1. V was pared by 4 bases and J by 5 bases, with 3 bases of the junction left unmatched. Looked up from germline, CDR1 is MNHNY and CDR2 is SVGAGI (reference sequence). The CDR3 totals 14 residues. DNA of the CDR3: TGTGCCAGCAGTTCGACAGGGGGACACAATGAGCAGTTCTTC. This gives the protein CASSSTGGHNEQFF.

The chain joins TRBV12-5 to TRBJ2-3, with a weak D call TRBD2 (8 bases). The CDR3 totals 16 residues. Germline V gene lookup returns CDR1 LGHNT and CDR2 FRNRAP. The V gene lost 1 base and the J gene lost 1 base, with 12 bases spanning the gap. The CDR3 DNA reads TGTGCTAGTGGTTTGGACAGGGGACTAGGCACAGATACGCAGTATTTT. Residues: CASGLDRGLGTDTQYF.

The chain combines TRBV6-5 with TRBJ1-2; D ambiguous. The CDR3 sequence is 11 residues long. From germline, CDR1 is MNHEY and CDR2 SVGAGI. V shed 4 bases and J shed 5 bases, with 5 bases lying between them. The CDR3 region is CASSSRYGYTF. The CDR3 coding sequence is TGTGCCAGCAGTTCAAGATATGGCTACACCTTC.

Comments on this clone: This sequence may be a read error, since a much larger clone differs from it by one base. Within the sample, other DNA sequences also encode this same CDR3. The CDR3 nucleotides are TGTGCCAGCAGTTTTATACCGAACACTGAAGCTTTCTTT. As protein: CASSFIPNTEAFF. The V call is TRBV27, the J call TRBJ1-1; D call uncertain. The V gene lost 3 bases and the J gene lost 1 base, with 6 bases spanning the gap. CDR1 and CDR2 (germline): MNHEY, SMNVEV (reference sequence). This CDR3 region has 13 residues.

This chain links TRBV27 with TRBJ2-5; 8 bases align to TRBD1. From germline, CDR1 is MNHEY and CDR2 SMNVEV (reference sequence). J gave up 5 bases and V 6 bases, and 8 bases lay outside the gene matches. The CDR3 loop spans 14 amino acids. CDR3 nucleotides: TGTGCCAGCAGGGATGGACAGGGCGGGGAGACCCAGTACTTC. Translation: CASRDGQGGETQYF.

The chain has TRBV19 and TRBJ1-1, with a weak D call TRBD1 (5 bases). The CDR3 is made up of 16 amino acids. CDR1 and CDR2 (germline): LNHDA, SQIVND (reference sequence). Trimming removed 7 bases at V and 3 bases at J, with 21 bases between. The CDR3 region has the DNA TGTGCCAGTACCCGAGCGGGGACGGTTGCATACACTGAAGCTTTCTTT. Translated: CASTRAGTVAYTEAFF.